This T cell receptor beta chain was sequenced for a study of T-cell reconstitution after alpha-beta-depleted transplantation in children. As it was prepared, the TCRbeta library received unique molecular identifiers. One entry per CDR3 protein, called by TCRdb with MiXCR from the PCR reads. The data show about 230,000 distinct CDR3 sequences, approximately 9.8% seen once. Germline assignment: CDR1 DFQATT and CDR2 SNEGSKA (reference sequence). The CDR3 runs 16 residues. This rearrangement joins TRBV20-1 to TRBJ1-5; perhaps TRBD1 as D (5 bases). The sample here was PBMCs from the stem cell graft donor, taken from the stem cell graft. The TCR sequence derives from a human donor who donated a stem cell graft to a child with SCID. CDR3 protein: CRGQAPGGRGNQPQHF. In nucleotides, the CDR3 is TGCAGGGGCCAGGCCCCGGGGGGTCGGGGCAATCAGCCCCAGCATTTT.